Following are 14 T cell receptor beta chains from one sample sequenced in a study of blood T cell repertoires in COVID-19. The repertoire was sequenced with immunoSEQ multiplex PCR; TCRdb's copy has only in-frame clones and lacks some. This sample has just under 250,000 clones, with around 85% found just once. The sample taken for sequencing was peripheral blood. The receptor source for this set is a woman in her 30s who had recovered from COVID-19.

The genes are TRBV6-5 and TRBJ1-1; 9 positions match TRBD1. J was trimmed by 6 bases and V by 6 bases; bases with no gene match: 8. Germline CDR1 MNHEY, CDR2 SVGAGI. This CDR3 has 14 residues. The CDR3 DNA is TGTGCCAGCAGAGGACAGGGGAGCGTAGCTGAAGCTTTCTTT. Its translation: CASRGQGSVAEAFF.

V and J are TRBV6-1 and TRBJ2-3; the D gene is possibly TRBD1 (5 bases). This CDR3 region has 15 residues. V gave up 3 bases and J gave up 3 bases, with 13 bases separating them. Germline lookup yields CDR1 MNHNS and CDR2 SASEGT. This CDR3 is CASSDQGPGTDTQYF. CDR3 bases: TGTGCCAGCAGTGATCAGGGTCCGGGTACAGATACGCAGTATTTT.

This clone was detected a few times. The chain uses TRBV25-1 and TRBJ1-2; tentative D call: TRBD1 (5 bases). The CDR3 is 11 amino acids. V was cut by 5 bases and J by 8 bases, with 9 bases left in between. The germline V gene encodes CDR1 MGHDK and CDR2 SYGVNS. DNA of the CDR3: TGTGCCAGCAGTCCGGGGGAAGGCTACACCTTC. Translation gives CASSPGEGYTF.

The chain's CDR3 is CASSFSGSETQYF. CDR3 DNA: TGCGCCAGCAGCTTCTCGGGGTCAGAGACCCAGTACTTC. The chain recombines TRBV5-1 with TRBJ2-5; tentative D call: TRBD2 (5 bases). There are 13 residues in the CDR3. V was cut by 2 bases and J by 4 bases, with 9 bases left in between. The V gene's germline CDR1 is SGHRS and CDR2 YFSETQ.

This chain links TRBV7-9 with TRBJ2-1; 11 bases match TRBD2. This CDR3 spans 18 amino acids. V was clipped by 5 bases and J by 4 bases; unmatched bases: 13. Germline V gene data show CDR1 as SEHNR and CDR2 as FQNEAQ (reference sequence). The CDR3 bases are TGTGCCAGCAGCATCCAGCCCGCTAGCGGGGGGCCTTACAATGAGCAGTTCTTC. Its protein product is CASSIQPASGGPYNEQFF.

This clone appeared a few times. The genes are TRBV15 and TRBJ2-2, with 9 bases matching TRBD2. This CDR3 has 18 amino acids. Trimming at V came to 0 bases and at J to 2 bases, leaving 7 bases not matched to a gene. In germline, CDR1 is LNHNV, CDR2 YYDKDF (reference sequence). The CDR3 reads CATSRDSGGGGNTGELFF. CDR3 bases: TGTGCCACCAGCAGAGATTCAGGCGGGGGGGGCAACACCGGGGAGCTGTTTTTT.

The chain uses TRBV9 and TRBJ2-1; D is perhaps TRBD2 (5 bases). Germline V gene sequence: CDR1 SGDLS, CDR2 YYNGEE. The CDR3 consists of 16 residues. V lost 1 base to trimming and J lost 2 bases, with 13 bases between them. The CDR3 DNA sequence: TGTGCCAGCAGCGTATCGGTCGGGGTTGCCTACAATGAGCAGTTCTTC. Protein sequence: CASSVSVGVAYNEQFF.

The V call is TRBV6-4, the J call TRBJ1-2, with D perhaps TRBD1 (5 bases). The V gene's germline CDR1 is MRHNA and CDR2 SNTAGT. V lost 0 bases and J 8 bases, leaving 19 bases between the germline ends. This CDR3 has 16 amino acids. CDR3 residues: CASSDSNIRGTRGYTF. The CDR3 region has the DNA TGTGCCAGCAGTGACTCGAATATTAGGGGTACGAGGGGCTACACCTTC.

The chain links TRBV11-2 to TRBJ2-7; no firm D call. The V gene lost 1 base and the J gene lost 6 bases, with 10 bases spanning the gap. Germline V gene lookup returns CDR1 SGHAT and CDR2 FQNNGV. The CDR3 is made up of 13 amino acids. The CDR3 nucleotides are TGTGCCAGCAGCTTAGTGAGTACCCCCGAGCAGTACTTC. It encodes CASSLVSTPEQYF.

J is TRBJ2-2 and V is TRBV4-3; D is unclear. Germline-derived CDR1 and CDR2 are LGHNA and YSLEER. The CDR3 is 15 amino acids. V was trimmed by 0 bases and J by 4 bases, leaving 9 bases between them. Here the CDR3 DNA reads TGCGCCAGCAGCCAAGAAGGCCAGGCCACCGGGGAGCTGTTTTTT. Residues: CASSQEGQATGELFF.

The rearrangement uses TRBV12-3 or TRBV12-4 and TRBJ2-7, with 8 bases that match TRBD2. The CDR3 runs 13 residues. The J segment lost 9 bases and the V segment lost 5 bases, leaving 9 bases of the junction unmatched. The CDR3: CASSTQATSVQYF. The CDR3 DNA reads TGTGCCAGCAGTACCCAGGCGACTAGCGTGCAGTACTTC.

The chain links TRBV27 to TRBJ1-2; tentatively, D is TRBD1 (5 bases). The CDR3 consists of 13 residues. CDR1 is MNHEY and CDR2 is SMNVEV in the germline V gene (reference sequence). V lost 0 bases, J lost 7 bases, and 9 bases lay in between. The CDR3 reads CASSLSGGGGYTF. The CDR3 bases are TGTGCCAGCAGTTTATCGGGCGGGGGTGGCTACACCTTC.

The chain links TRBV9 to TRBJ2-7; D may be TRBD2 (6 bases). Germline loops: CDR1 SGDLS, CDR2 YYNGEE. V was trimmed by 0 bases and J by 6 bases, leaving 13 bases between them. CDR3 size: 14 residues. This chain's CDR3 is CASSVVGGGGEQYF. DNA for the CDR3: TGTGCCAGCAGCGTAGTCGGGGGAGGAGGCGAGCAGTACTTC. Full variable domain (rest looked up from reference TRBV9 and TRBJ2-7): DSGVTQTPKHLITATGQRVTLRCSPRSGDLSVYWYQQSLDQGLQFLIQYYNGEERAKGNILERFSAQQFPDLHSELNLSSLELGDSALYFCASSVVGGGGEQYFGPGTRLTVT.

The rearrangement links TRBV4-3 to TRBJ1-3; TRBD1 might be the D (5 bases). Germline loops: CDR1 LGHNA, CDR2 YSLEER. The V and J ends lost 1 base and 0 bases respectively, with 13 bases between them. This CDR3 has 17 residues. The CDR3 DNA sequence: TGCGCCAGCAGCCAAGTTCCGGGACTGACCTCTGGAAACACCATATATTTT. It is translated as CASSQVPGLTSGNTIYF.